This entry is about one TCR beta chain. This clone was recorded once. The antigen it binds to is not known. Per-base qualities were not stored, and no clone one base away is much larger. These data originate in a study of cytomegalovirus exposure and HLA in healthy donors (dated by TCRdb to the late 2010s). For the study in its entirety: An earlier analysis of roughly 630 of the donors reported about 250 Gb of sequence data and about 100 million unique TCR beta sequences from about 200 million T cells. The study combined high-throughput TCR immunosequencing, statistical association of individual TCRs with disease status, and machine learning to predict cytomegalovirus infection status. On average, about 200,000 unique TCR beta nucleotide sequences were sequenced per donor among 398 genotyped donors of the cohort, with around 19% of those sequences being non-productive. HLA typing included class I and class II loci at four-digit resolution. The study used immunosequencing to profile the T cell repertoires of 666 subjects and linked those repertoires to cytomegalovirus serostatus. A later genetic analysis took genome-wide SNP genotypes for about three fifths of the roughly 700 donors and used that subset as a discovery cohort. An early release that covered around 590 HLA-typed donors contained around 330 gigabases of sequencing data and about 84 million unique TCR sequences. Of the roughly 400 genotyped donors, around 81% fell in the genetic ancestry cluster associated with self-reported Caucasian donors. The number of typed donors differed by locus: about 629-640 for A, B, C, DRB1 and DQB1; approximately 520 for DQA1; approximately 600 for DPA1; and 400 to 480 for DPB1. Donor age, sex, ethnicity and CMV serostatus were collected together with the repertoire data. An earlier analysis of 587 of the donors applied high-throughput TCR beta sequencing to assess whether each TCR beta V gene segment acted as functional or pseudogenic. The later analysis used no new phenotypic data to find candidate immune exposures, relying instead on TCR beta sequences and their occurrence across donors. Because of strong linkage in the cohort, 4 to 6 DR-DQ haplotypes were treated as single units for association and clustering. Along with the roughly 670-subject first cohort, a separate validation cohort of approximately 110 different subjects was used. All discovery cohort repertoires had been generated on a single sequencing platform. The study was designed to test whether signatures of past pathogen exposure could be identified by cataloging public T cell receptors. To study patterns of TCR occurrence, a later analysis re-analyzed previously published TCR beta repertoires from around 670 donors and added high-resolution HLA genotyping. General conclusions and limits of the study: In a later analysis, HLA-associated TCR beta chains were found to be more clonally expanded and to have lower generation probabilities than equally common non-associated chains. A cluster of highly shared sequence variants was judged likely to represent a technical artifact of the sequencing pipeline. An earlier analysis of some 560 of the donors showed that most TCR beta V segments appeared in productive rearrangements either about 87% or about 30% of the time, which broadly matched IMGT annotations. The earlier analysis of approximately 560 of the donors excluded some 15 rarely observed V segments, including chromosome 9 orphons, because counts were too low. In this cohort, only TCR beta chains were sequenced, and detectable features were limited by the absence of alpha or paired-chain data. Several of the top co-occurrence clusters appeared to be linked to parvovirus B19, influenza, CMV and Epstein-Barr virus, according to a later analysis. Three of the identified cytomegalovirus-associated TCR beta chains were confirmed in vitro to be specific for cytomegalovirus antigens. A further reported finding was that TCR beta sequences accurately predicted the HLA-A and HLA-B alleles for most subjects in the first cohort. While some public TCRs were present in many individuals, most TCR sequences turned up only very rarely across donors. HLA typing was unavailable for some donors at each locus, so association tests used only the typed subset. The classifier was reported to diagnose cytomegalovirus status with high specificity and sensitivity in both the original and validation cohorts. A later analysis found that TCR association rates varied across HLA loci, with DRB1 alleles showing the most associated TCRs and HLA-C alleles the fewest. V-gene and J-gene trimming of TCR beta chains was associated with a missense DCLRE1C variant in a later genetic analysis, and the association was replicated in an independent cohort. Linkage disequilibrium might explain the correlated functional status among segregating V segments, but an unknown experimental factor could not be excluded. A later genetic analysis reported fewer N-insertions in productive TCRs among donors in an Asian-associated ancestry cluster than the roughly 620-donor mean. Sequencing depth was assumed to be roughly uniform across donors in the presence/absence analyses, though that assumption may not hold. The 87-base-pair reads could not distinguish some IMGT-functional V segments, including TRBV6-2 and TRBV6-3, so those segments were excluded. Specific HLA alleles were associated with more than 15,000 TCR beta sequences at a false discovery rate of 0.05 in a later analysis. A later analysis found that most CMV-associated TCR beta chains appeared HLA-restricted, with HLA associations seemingly driven largely by CMV exposure. The study gave a list of under 200 TCR beta chains associated with cytomegalovirus. CMV serostatus was the only immune exposure information available for the cohort. It was suggested by the authors that the approach could potentially be generalized to other disease states and immunological phenotypes. When HLA alleles, especially DR and DQ, strongly co-occurred, TCR associations were difficult to assign to individual alleles.

The germline V gene provides CDR1 SGHTS and CDR2 YDEGEE. The germline V end is reduced by 0 bases and the J end by 12 bases; junction bases left unmatched: 5. The CDR3 goes from the cysteine to the phenylalanine over 14 residues. Only CDR3 DNA remains: 42 bases, in frame from the first base. The protocol used for the library was the immunoSEQ multiplex PCR assay. For the multiplex PCR, a mixture combining 60 forward primers for TCR Vbeta segments and 13 reverse primers for TCR Jbeta segments was used. The CDR3 region of rearranged TCR beta genes was amplified from genomic DNA with a multiplex PCR assay. On the Illumina HiSeq System, the amplified TCR beta libraries were sequenced as 87-base-pair reads. In the authors' own workflow: A later analysis counted approximately 74 million unique TCR beta chains across the 600 to 850 repertoires, and roughly 10 million of these chains were shared by at least two donors. Raw reads were error-corrected and collapsed into unique sequences with a nearest-neighbor algorithm that merged closely related sequences to remove PCR and sequencing errors. V, D and J gene segments were assigned by aligning CDR3 sequences to IMGT reference sequences. For a sequence to be retained, a match of at least six nucleotides to both a V gene segment and a J gene segment was required. A rearrangement was called productive if the CDR3 had no stop codons and remained in frame with V and J, and every other rearrangement was called non-productive. CDR3 was defined according to IMGT convention as the region running from the second conserved V-encoded cysteine to the conserved J-encoded phenylalanine. The earlier analysis of about 610 of the donors excluded any sequence lacking an unambiguous match to a single V gene segment. In an earlier analysis of about 590 of the donors, a V segment was called functional when productive rearrangements were above 56.7%, and segregating when the standard deviation between donors exceeded 5%. To diagnose cytomegalovirus status from the catalog of TCR beta chain sequences, a statistical classification framework was built. A later analysis assigned V and J genes by comparing TCR nucleotide sequences with IMGT/GENE-DB human TR gene sequences. The TCRdist pipeline was used in a later analysis to assign CDR3 sequences and most-parsimonious VDJ recombination scenarios. In a later analysis, each TCR beta chain was defined by its CDR3 amino acid sequence together with its V-gene family, and reads without a unique V-gene family were excluded. In a later analysis, a few hundred highly shared, low-generation-probability nucleotide sequences were removed to address suspected cross-contamination and a sequencing artifact. For each public chain, a later analysis derived a clonal expansion index from normalized ranks of inferred template counts within each repertoire. In a later analysis, generation probabilities were computed using a VDJ recombination model fitted to out-of-frame rearrangements, and the results were checked against IGoR. In a later analysis, TCR-TCR, TCR-HLA and TCR-CMV co-occurrence was scored with hypergeometric tests, and a repertoire-size bias correction was applied to TCR pairs. To estimate false discovery rates, a later analysis permuted the HLA or CMV assignments 20 times. In a later analysis, co-occurring TCRs were grouped using DBSCAN, and TCRdist sequence similarity was added for clustering within HLA-allele-positive subsets. Repertoires with fewer than 30,000 or more than 120,000 public chains were left out of co-occurrence clustering, as were roughly five repertoires with anomalous nucleotide sharing. TCRdb took over this immuneACCESS table, retaining in-frame rearrangements with V and J assigned. Such tables are incomplete; in checked studies, under half of the missing clones stem from an unresolved V gene, and the remainder is unexplained. The DNA gave D and trimming, while V, J and clone size come from that table. For this sample there are 210,000 or so clones; 77% appear just once. The ten largest clonotypes hold roughly 2.5% of the sample.

The cohort consisted of hundreds of healthy bone marrow donors. At the time of sampling, all cohort members were nominally healthy, though unrecorded immune exposures were likely present. The donor was CMV seropositive and was included in the group of almost 300 seropositive cohort members. A peripheral blood sample was collected from each donor, and TCR beta sequencing was performed on peripheral blood mononuclear cells. The Qiagen DNeasy Blood Extraction Kit was used to extract genomic DNA from the blood cell samples. Sequenced input: PBMCs. The rearranged chain carries TRBV5-8 and TRBJ1-6, with 8 bases aligning to TRBD1. This TCR derives from a woman aged 55-75 years in good health and CMV-seropositive. CDR3 reads: CASSLGQGYGPLHF. The nucleotides read TGTGCCAGCAGCTTGGGACAGGGGTATGGACCCCTCCACTTT.